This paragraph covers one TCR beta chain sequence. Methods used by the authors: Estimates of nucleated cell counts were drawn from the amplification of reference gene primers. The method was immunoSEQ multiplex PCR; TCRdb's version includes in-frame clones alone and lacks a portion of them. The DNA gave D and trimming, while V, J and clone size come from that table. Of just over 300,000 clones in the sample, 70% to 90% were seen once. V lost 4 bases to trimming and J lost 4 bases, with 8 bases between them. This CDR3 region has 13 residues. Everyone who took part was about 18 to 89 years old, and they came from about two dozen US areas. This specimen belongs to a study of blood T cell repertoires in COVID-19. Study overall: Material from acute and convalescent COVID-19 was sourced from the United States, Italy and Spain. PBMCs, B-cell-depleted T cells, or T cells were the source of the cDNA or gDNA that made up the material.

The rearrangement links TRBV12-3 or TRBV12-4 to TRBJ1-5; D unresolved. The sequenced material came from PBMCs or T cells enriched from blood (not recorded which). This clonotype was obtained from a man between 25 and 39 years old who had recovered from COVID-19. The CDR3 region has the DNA TGTGCCAGCAGTTGGCAGACAAATCAGCCCCAGCATTTT. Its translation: CASSWQTNQPQHF.